This entry concerns a single T cell receptor beta chain. Its antigen is currently unknown. V was trimmed by 5 bases and J by 2 bases, leaving 7 bases between them. This CDR3 has 13 amino acids. Germline CDR1 is MNHEY and CDR2 is SVGAGI. The data were taken from a study of cytomegalovirus exposure and HLA in healthy donors. With 60 Vbeta and 13 Jbeta primers, the PCR was carried out. Generated by immunoSEQ multiplex PCR, the TCRdb table keeps only in-frame clones and is missing some. The table lists 130,000 to 150,000 clones, about four fifths of them singletons. General study results and limits: Solely CMV serostatus was available to characterize immune exposure. A later analysis revealed that TCR association rates differed between HLA loci, peaking at DRB1 and bottoming out at HLA-C. The authors assumed roughly uniform sequencing depth across donors for presence/absence analyses. Earlier analysis yielded a pattern in which most TCR beta V segments were productive about 90% or about 30% of the time.

The specimen sequenced was PBMCs. The clonotype comes from a female donor in good health and CMV-seronegative. The chain joins TRBV6-5 to TRBJ1-5; D uncertain. The CDR3 region is CASSPQGNQPQHF. In nucleotides, the CDR3 is TGTGCCAGCAGTCCCCAGGGCAATCAGCCCCAGCATTTT.